These 17 T cell receptor beta chains came from one sample sequenced in a study of blood T cell repertoires in COVID-19. Some clones are missing from TCRdb's copy, which holds only in-frame ones; the method was immunoSEQ multiplex PCR. The table records roughly 380,000 clones, roughly 86% of them present only once. The sequencing sample was made of peripheral blood. Source of these receptors: a human donor with acute or convalescent COVID-19. The donor label of this sample is uncertain.

This clone was picked up a small number of times. The J gene is TRBJ1-4, the V gene TRBV28; perhaps TRBD1 as D (5 bases). V lost 2 bases and J lost 0, with 13 bases in between. The CDR3 consists of 17 residues. Germline V CDR1 and CDR2: MDHEN, SYDVKM. The CDR3 loop reads CASSLQGVLATNEKLFF. The CDR3 DNA reads as TGTGCCAGCAGTTTACAGGGTGTCCTCGCAACTAATGAAAAACTGTTTTTT.

V is TRBV19 and J is TRBJ2-2, with 9 bases identical to TRBD1. The ends lost 7 bases at V and 4 bases at J; junction bases unmatched: 10. This CDR3 comprises 16 residues. Germline V gives CDR1 LNHDA, CDR2 SQIVND (reference sequence). The CDR3 is CASTRPGQGITGELFF. The DNA of the CDR3 is TGTGCCAGTACCCGACCGGGACAGGGCATCACCGGGGAGCTGTTTTTT.

In this sample, this clone turned up a few times. The chain joins TRBV14 to TRBJ1-3, with a tentative D call TRBD1 (5 bases). V dropped 0 bases and J dropped 2 bases, with 11 bases sitting between them. The CDR3 covers 16 residues. The germline V gene encodes CDR1 SGHDN and CDR2 FVKESK. CDR3 in amino acids: CASSQDTGVAGNTIYF. The CDR3 DNA reads as TGTGCCAGCAGCCAAGATACGGGGGTCGCTGGAAACACCATATATTTT.

This sequence joins TRBV3-1 (or the pseudogene TRBV3-2) and TRBJ1-2, with TRBD1 matching over 7 bases. CDR3 length: 13 residues. The germline V gene encodes CDR1 LGHDT and CDR2 YNNKEL (reference sequence). J was trimmed by 7 bases and V by 0 bases; bases with no gene match: 2. CDR3 region: CASSQDPGGGYTF. The CDR3 nucleotides read TGTGCCAGCAGCCAAGACCCAGGGGGTGGCTACACCTTC.

The V call is TRBV6-5, the J call TRBJ2-2; TRBD1 aligns across 10 bases. In germline, CDR1 is MNHEY, CDR2 SVGAGI. This CDR3 has 14 amino acids. With V trimmed by 8 bases and J by 11 bases, 11 bases remained unmatched. In DNA, the CDR3 is TGTGCCAGCTCATCCGACAGGGGGCTCGGCGAGCTGTTTTTT. It codes for CASSSDRGLGELFF.

In nucleotides, the CDR3 is TGCGCCAGCAGCTGGGGTCATAGGACAGGGGGCTGGGATACGCAGTATTTT. It codes for CASSWGHRTGGWDTQYF. The rearrangement links TRBV5-1 to TRBJ2-3, with TRBD1 identical over 11 bases. Germline values: CDR1 SGHRS, CDR2 YFSETQ. The CDR3 loop spans 17 amino acids. The ends lost 3 bases at V and 6 bases at J; junction bases unmatched: 12.

The chain has TRBV5-1 and TRBJ2-5, with TRBD1 matching over 12 bases. CDR3 length: 17 residues. V shed 3 bases and J 5 bases; nucleotides not matched to a gene: 11. Looked up from germline, CDR1 is SGHRS and CDR2 is YFSETQ. The chain's CDR3 is CASSYNPGTGGMETQYF. The CDR3 DNA follows: TGCGCCAGCAGCTACAATCCCGGGACAGGGGGCATGGAGACCCAGTACTTC.

Only a few counts were recorded for this clone. Distinct nucleotide sequences in the sample also encode this CDR3. This chain joins TRBV29-1 and TRBJ2-5; D is perhaps TRBD1 (6 bases). Trimming took 2 bases from V and 5 from J, leaving 12 bases between them. The CDR3 totals 13 residues. Germline V gene data show CDR1 as SQVTM and CDR2 as ANQGSEA. In DNA form, the CDR3 reads TGCAGCGTTGAACAGGGCAGGGGCGAGACCCAGTACTTC. Translating gives CSVEQGRGETQYF.

V gene TRBV7-9 combines with J gene TRBJ2-3, with 10 bases matching TRBD2. Germline V gives CDR1 SEHNR, CDR2 FQNEAQ (reference sequence). The V segment lost 3 bases and the J segment 1 base; nucleotides outside the gene matches: 10. This CDR3 has 18 amino acids. The CDR3 region has the DNA TGTGCCAGCAGCTTGGGTAAAACTAGCGGGGTAGGCACAGATACGCAGTATTTT. As protein: CASSLGKTSGVGTDTQYF.

In this sample, this clone turned up once. The chain links TRBV6-5 to TRBJ1-2, with D perhaps matching TRBD1 (5 bases). The CDR3 sequence is 13 residues long. The V end lost 10 bases, the J end lost 6 bases, and 18 bases lay between the germline ends. Germline assignment: CDR1 MNHEY and CDR2 SVGAGI. This CDR3 reads CATTRRGGDGYTF. As DNA, the CDR3 is TGTGCCACCACCCGGAGGGGAGGGGATGGCTACACCTTC.

This chain connects TRBV5-1 to TRBJ2-7, with TRBD2 matching 8 bases. Germline V lookup: CDR1 SGHRS, CDR2 YFSETQ. The V segment lost 1 base and the J segment 1 base; nucleotides outside the gene matches: 4. The CDR3 has 15 residues. CDR3 sequence (DNA): TGCGCCAGCAGCTTGAGGGCGGGGGGTTCCTACGAGCAGTACTTC. Protein: CASSLRAGGSYEQYF.

J is TRBJ2-7 and V is TRBV9; D possibly corresponds to TRBD2 (5 bases). Trimming stripped 0 bases from V and 5 bases from J, with 15 bases between. Germline assignment: CDR1 SGDLS and CDR2 YYNGEE. This CDR3 spans 15 amino acids. CDR3 DNA: TGTGCCAGCAGCGTAGGGATGGGTACTAGAAACGAGCAGTACTTC. Translation gives CASSVGMGTRNEQYF.

This clone was recorded a few times. The chain links TRBV5-1 to TRBJ2-5; 8 nucleotides line up with TRBD2. V was pared by 1 base and J by 4 bases, with 12 bases of the junction left unmatched. This CDR3 is 17 amino acids long. From germline, CDR1 is SGHRS and CDR2 YFSETQ. The CDR3 loop is CASSLFPKSGSLETQYF. In DNA, the CDR3 is TGCGCCAGCAGCTTGTTTCCAAAAAGCGGGAGCTTAGAGACCCAGTACTTC.

The V gene is TRBV28, the J gene TRBJ1-5; 9 nucleotides align to TRBD1. The V segment lost 8 bases and the J segment 1 base; nucleotides outside the gene matches: 6. CDR3 length: 15 residues. Germline loops: CDR1 MDHEN, CDR2 SYDVKM. DNA for the CDR3: TGTGCCAGCCGAGGACAGGGGCCAAGCAATCAGCCCCAGCATTTT. It translates to CASRGQGPSNQPQHF.

The V gene is TRBV7-2, the J gene TRBJ2-3; 13 bases map to TRBD2. V lost 5 bases to trimming and J lost 6 bases; unmatched junction nucleotides: 8. The CDR3 runs to 16 residues. CDR1 is SGHTA and CDR2 is FQGNSA in the germline V gene. The CDR3 loop reads CASSPRTSGRGDTQYF. In DNA form, the CDR3 reads TGTGCCAGCAGCCCCAGGACTAGCGGGAGAGGGGATACGCAGTATTTT.

The V gene is TRBV11-2, the J gene TRBJ1-6; a possible D gene is TRBD1 (5 bases). V was pared by 3 bases and J by 10 bases, with 13 bases between. In germline, CDR1 is SGHAT, CDR2 FQNNGV. This CDR3 contains 14 residues. CDR3 in amino acids: CASSFVQGQSPLHF. The CDR3 region has the DNA TGTGCCAGCAGCTTTGTGCAGGGTCAATCACCCCTCCACTTT. Filled out from reference TRBV11-2 and TRBJ1-6, the complete variable domain reads EAGVAQSPRYKIIEKRQSVAFWCNPISGHATLYWYQQILGQGPKLLIQFQNNGVVDDSQLPKDRFSAERLKGVDSTLKIQPAKLEDSAVYLCASSFVQGQSPLHFGNGTRLTVT.

This sequence joins TRBV6-4 and TRBJ1-1; weak D call: TRBD1 (6 bases). The V and J ends lost 3 bases and 4 bases respectively, with 12 bases between them. The CDR3 is 14 residues long. Germline CDR1 reads MRHNA; CDR2 reads SNTAGT. CDR3 sequence (DNA): TGTGCCAGCAGTGAGCGAATAGGGGGCACTGAAGCTTTCTTT. Its translation is CASSERIGGTEAFF.